Following are 13 T cell receptor beta chains from one sample sequenced in a study of blood T cell repertoires in COVID-19 (dated by TCRdb to about 2020). Libraries came from the immunoSEQ multiplex PCR assay. Entries here come from immuneACCESS through TCRdb and include only in-frame sequences with V and J called. Some clones fail to appear in such tables; in the studies checked, an unresolved V gene covers under half of the shortfall, and the cause of the remainder is unknown. For this sample there are roughly 20,000 clones; over 75% appear just once. 16% of the sample belongs to the ten largest clones. The specimen was peripheral blood. The receptors originated from a man aged 70-80 years with COVID-19, enrolled during active disease.

The chain has TRBV7-9 and TRBJ1-4; D call uncertain. The CDR3 loop spans 13 amino acids. CDR1 and CDR2 (germline): SEHNR, FQNEAQ (reference sequence). The CDR3 DNA reads as TGTGCATGGAGGGAAAGTACTAATGAAAAACTGTTTTTT. As protein: CAWRESTNEKLFF.

The CDR3 DNA reads as TGTGCCAGCAGCTGGGGACAGGGAGGCATGAACACTGAAGCTTTCTTT. This encodes CASSWGQGGMNTEAFF. This sequence joins TRBV9 and TRBJ1-1; 9 bases fit TRBD1. The CDR3 sequence is 16 residues long. The ends lost 4 bases at V and 0 bases at J; junction bases unmatched: 7. The germline CDR1 and CDR2 sequences are SGDLS and YYNGEE.

This clone occurred a few times. J is TRBJ1-2 and V is TRBV12-3 or TRBV12-4, with 7 bases matching TRBD1. V shed 2 bases, J shed 6 bases, and the junction held 3 bases outside the gene matches. The CDR3 length is 13 residues. CDR3 residues: CASSLYDRDGYTF. The CDR3, as DNA: TGTGCCAGCAGTTTATATGACAGGGATGGCTACACCTTC.

The chain is built from TRBV12-3 or TRBV12-4 and TRBJ1-1; unclear D gene. The CDR3 runs to 13 residues. V lost 7 bases to trimming and J lost 5 bases, with 14 bases between them. The CDR3 nucleotides read TGTGCCAGCACTTTGGGCAGAGGGACTGAAGCTTTCTTT. Translation gives CASTLGRGTEAFF.

This clone was seen once. This chain joins TRBV6-2 or TRBV6-3 and TRBJ2-2; D might be TRBD1 (5 bases). Per the germline V gene, CDR1 is MNHEY and CDR2 is SVGEGT. This CDR3 has 17 residues. V lost 2 bases to trimming and J lost 0 bases, with 13 bases between them. The CDR3 DNA reads TGTGCCAGCAGTTACATTGTCGCCAGGGCGAACACCGGGGAGCTGTTTTTT. It codes for CASSYIVARANTGELFF.

The chain uses TRBV30 and TRBJ1-1, with TRBD1 matching 8 bases. J was trimmed by 1 base and V by 2 bases; bases with no gene match: 3. Germline V gene data show CDR1 as GTSNPN and CDR2 as SVGIG (reference sequence). The CDR3 is 14 amino acids. The CDR3 sequence: CAWSFRGRNTEAFF. The DNA for the CDR3 is TGTGCCTGGAGTTTCAGGGGGCGGAACACTGAAGCTTTCTTT.

CDR3 sequence (DNA): TGTGCCAGCAGTTTTACAGGGAGAGATGAAAAACTGTTTTTT. This encodes CASSFTGRDEKLFF. V usage is TRBV6-5 and J usage is TRBJ1-4; a possible D gene is TRBD1 (6 bases). Trimming shortened V by 4 bases and J by 6 bases, and 12 bases separated the two germline ends. Germline V gene data show CDR1 as MNHEY and CDR2 as SVGAGI. The CDR3 is 14 residues long.

This clone appeared a few times. This chain connects TRBV19 to TRBJ2-7; 7 bases align to TRBD1. The length of the CDR3 is 14 residues. The trim removed 10 bases at V and 4 bases at J, leaving 13 bases unmatched. From germline, CDR1 is LNHDA and CDR2 SQIVND (reference sequence). The CDR3 is CATTTGPGTYEQYF. CDR3 DNA sequence: TGTGCCACCACGACAGGGCCGGGAACATACGAGCAGTACTTC.

V is TRBV5-5 and J is TRBJ1-5, with TRBD1 matching over 7 bases. This CDR3 is 17 amino acids long. The V gene end was trimmed by 0 bases and the J gene end by 6 bases; junction bases not matched to a gene: 12. Germline CDR1 SGHKS, CDR2 YYEKEE (reference sequence). The CDR3 loop is CASSLVLISDRVQPQHF. Here the CDR3 DNA reads TGTGCCAGCAGCTTGGTCTTAATCAGTGACAGGGTTCAGCCCCAGCATTTT.

This clone was observed a few times. The V call is TRBV4-1, the J call TRBJ1-1; maybe TRBD1 (5 bases). V was shortened by 4 bases and J by 4 bases, with 13 bases between the two germline ends. The CDR3 consists of 14 residues. Germline V gene data show CDR1 as MGHRA and CDR2 as YSYEKL. This CDR3 reads CASSRAGGATEAFF. The CDR3 DNA follows: TGCGCCAGCAGCCGAGCGGGAGGGGCCACTGAAGCTTTCTTT.

This sequence joins TRBV20-1 and TRBJ2-1; 7 bases map to TRBD1. The CDR3 length is 11 residues. Germline assignment: CDR1 DFQATT and CDR2 SNEGSKA (reference sequence). Trimming took 6 bases from V and 4 from J; bases not matched to a gene: 0. CDR3 sequence (DNA): TGCAGTGCGGGACAGTACAATGAGCAGTTCTTC. Translation gives CSAGQYNEQFF.

The chain couples TRBV10-1 to TRBJ2-1, with D uncertain. CDR1 WNHNN and CDR2 SYGVQD come from the germline V gene (reference sequence). V lost 5 bases and J 4 bases, leaving 9 bases between the germline ends. This CDR3 contains 13 residues. The CDR3 is CASSITQYNEQFF. CDR3 bases: TGCGCCAGCAGTATAACCCAGTACAATGAGCAGTTCTTC.

This chain links TRBV27 with TRBJ1-2, with D possibly matching TRBD1 (6 bases). Germline V gives CDR1 MNHEY, CDR2 SMNVEV (reference sequence). Trimming took 5 bases from V and 1 from J, leaving 11 bases between them. This CDR3 region has 14 residues. This chain's CDR3 is CASSPGTFNYGYTF. Here the CDR3 DNA reads TGTGCCAGCAGTCCAGGGACATTTAACTATGGCTACACCTTC.